A single sample gave rise to the 15 T cell receptor beta chains below, sequenced in a study of T cells in Graves' hyperthyroidism and ophthalmopathy. RNA transcripts were the template for amplifying TCR beta CDR3 regions. When the TCR CDR3 underwent first-round RT-PCR, the HTBI primer set was used. TCRdb redid the calling of the multiplex PCR reads with MiXCR, one entry per CDR3 protein. The repertoire includes about 590,000 distinct CDR3 sequences, 15% to 19% of them detected once, and 6.5% to 8% sits in the top ten. Material: blood. The origin of the receptors is a woman aged 30 to 39 with Graves' hyperthyroidism.

This clonotype was picked up many times. V and J are TRBV18 and TRBJ1-3; D is possibly TRBD1 (6 bases). This CDR3 region has 14 residues. CDR1 is KGHSH and CDR2 is LQKENI in the germline V gene. The ends were cut back, 2 bases at V and 2 bases at J, with 7 bases in the middle. The CDR3 sequence is CASSPAGAGNTIYF. The CDR3 nucleotides are TGTGCCAGCTCACCAGCAGGGGCTGGAAACACCATATATTTT.

This clonotype appeared a few times. This chain connects TRBV18 to TRBJ2-1; the D gene is possibly TRBD2 (5 bases). V was cut by 4 bases and J by 2 bases, with 21 bases left in between. CDR3 length equals 18 residues. Germline-derived CDR1 and CDR2 are KGHSH and LQKENI. CDR3 sequence: CASSLSSGTEMTYNEQFF. For the CDR3, the DNA is TGTGCCAGCTCACTTTCCTCGGGAACCGAGATGACCTACAATGAGCAGTTCTTC.

This sequence joins TRBV4-3 and TRBJ2-2; 13 nucleotides match TRBD2. The ends lost 4 bases at V and 4 bases at J; junction bases unmatched: 9. CDR1 is LGHNA and CDR2 is YSLEER in the germline V gene. The CDR3 has 18 amino acids. The CDR3 nucleotides are TGCGCCAGCAGCCGCAGGACTAGCGGGAGTTTGGGCACCGGGGAGCTGTTTTTT. This codes for CASSRRTSGSLGTGELFF.

The gene calls are TRBV25-1 and TRBJ2-4; no definite D call. Germline loops: CDR1 MGHDK, CDR2 SYGVNS. The CDR3 extends over 14 amino acids. V was trimmed by 3 bases and J by 5 bases, leaving 11 bases between them. CDR3 nucleotides: TGTGCCAGCAGTGACCAAGAGTGGGAAAACATTCAGTACTTC. It specifies CASSDQEWENIQYF.

The table lists this clonotype with a few counts. The chain links TRBV18 to TRBJ2-7, with 14 bases fitting TRBD2. Trimming took 0 bases from V and 6 from J; bases not matched to a gene: 4. The CDR3 extends over 16 amino acids. CDR1 KGHSH and CDR2 LQKENI come from the germline V gene. CDR3 protein: CASSPPGLAGEGEQYF. The CDR3 nucleotides read TGTGCCAGCTCACCACCGGGACTAGCGGGAGAGGGCGAGCAGTACTTC.

The gene calls are TRBV12-5 and TRBJ1-1, with D hard to call. This CDR3 region has 14 residues. Trimming took 2 bases from V and 1 from J, leaving 8 bases between them. Per the germline V gene, CDR1 is LGHNT and CDR2 is FRNRAP. The chain's CDR3 is CASGLTSGNTEAFF. CDR3 DNA sequence: TGTGCTAGTGGTTTGACTTCTGGGAACACTGAAGCTTTCTTT.

The chain uses TRBV9 and TRBJ2-3; TRBD2 matches at 10 bases. The CDR3 contains 21 residues. Losses at the gene ends were 4 bases for V and 3 bases for J; bases not matched to a gene: 23. Looked up from germline, CDR1 is SGDLS and CDR2 is YYNGEE. CDR3 sequence reads: CASSYPQPQLAGDGGTDTQYF. The CDR3 DNA follows: TGTGCCAGCAGCTACCCTCAGCCACAGCTAGCGGGAGACGGTGGTACAGATACGCAGTATTTT.

On this clonotype: This clone may be a read error of a much larger clone one base away. The V gene is TRBV7-2, the J gene TRBJ2-1, with 7 bases that match TRBD2. The length of the CDR3 is 16 residues. Trimming cost V 4 bases and J 8 bases; bases outside gene matches: 14. The germline gives CDR1 SGHTA, CDR2 FQGNSA. The CDR3 nucleotides read TGTGCCAGCAGCTATCCCCTTGCGGGAGCTAGCGATGAGCAGTTCTTC. This sequence encodes CASSYPLAGASDEQFF.

In this sample, this clonotype turned up many times. The rearrangement joins TRBV3-1 to TRBJ1-2, with 8 bases that match TRBD1. Germline CDR1 LGHDT, CDR2 YNNKEL (reference sequence). V was clipped by 3 bases and J by 6 bases; unmatched bases: 3. The CDR3 is made up of 13 amino acids. CDR3 residues: CASSHSDRDGYTF. CDR3 sequence (DNA): TGTGCCAGCAGCCATTCGGACAGGGATGGCTACACCTTC.

The chain joins TRBV11-2 to TRBJ2-3, with TRBD2 matching over 11 bases. Trimming removed 4 bases from V and 4 bases from J; junction bases left unmatched: 7. Germline CDR1 SGHAT, CDR2 FQNNGV. The CDR3 loop spans 16 amino acids. The CDR3 nucleotides read TGTGCCAGCAGCTCGCCGGGACTAGCGGTCCCAGATACGCAGTATTTT. It specifies CASSSPGLAVPDTQYF.

This clonotype was observed at least ten times. The J gene is TRBJ2-3, the V gene TRBV4-3; the D call may be TRBD1 or TRBD2 (5 bases each). Germline V gene lookup returns CDR1 LGHNA and CDR2 YSLEER. Trimming removed 0 bases at V and 5 bases at J, with 6 bases between. CDR3 length: 13 residues. The CDR3 reads CASSQDGGDTQYF. As DNA, the CDR3 is TGCGCCAGCAGCCAAGATGGGGGAGATACGCAGTATTTT.

The chain has TRBV19 and TRBJ2-7; maybe TRBD1 (6 bases). V lost 6 bases and J 2 bases, leaving 11 bases between the germline ends. Per the germline V gene, CDR1 is LNHDA and CDR2 is SQIVND (reference sequence). The CDR3 is 13 amino acids. CDR3 nucleotide sequence: TGTGCCAGTAGCCAGGACAGTGCCTACGAGCAGTACTTC. It specifies CASSQDSAYEQYF.

Comment on this clonotype: The germline gene is not matched at one end of the junction; a read error may be the cause. The chain carries TRBV5-1 and TRBJ1-1; the D gene is possibly TRBD1 (5 bases). Germline assignment: CDR1 SGHRS and CDR2 YFSETQ. The CDR3 sequence is 14 residues long. In DNA, the CDR3 is TGTGCCAGCAGCTTAGGACATGAGCCCCGTCGGGCTTTCTTT. Residues: CASSLGHEPRRAFF.

This clonotype was counted ten times or more. The CDR3 sequence: CASSLVTGTSSRRPYEQYF. CDR3 nucleotides: TGTGCCAGCAGTTTAGTGACCGGGACTAGCTCCCGAAGACCCTACGAGCAGTACTTC. J is TRBJ2-7 and V is TRBV12-3 or TRBV12-4; 9 bases fit TRBD2. After removal of 1 base from V and 2 bases from J, the junction contained 15 bases not matched to a gene. This CDR3 has 19 residues.

The table lists this clonotype with many counts. The V and J genes are TRBV11-2 and TRBJ1-1, with 7 bases lining up with TRBD1. V was clipped by 5 bases and J by 6 bases; unmatched bases: 15. CDR1 SGHAT and CDR2 FQNNGV come from the germline V gene. The CDR3 has 16 amino acids. The chain's CDR3 is CASSLIPTGILPEAFF. CDR3 sequence (DNA): TGTGCCAGCAGCCTCATACCGACAGGGATTCTTCCTGAAGCTTTCTTT.